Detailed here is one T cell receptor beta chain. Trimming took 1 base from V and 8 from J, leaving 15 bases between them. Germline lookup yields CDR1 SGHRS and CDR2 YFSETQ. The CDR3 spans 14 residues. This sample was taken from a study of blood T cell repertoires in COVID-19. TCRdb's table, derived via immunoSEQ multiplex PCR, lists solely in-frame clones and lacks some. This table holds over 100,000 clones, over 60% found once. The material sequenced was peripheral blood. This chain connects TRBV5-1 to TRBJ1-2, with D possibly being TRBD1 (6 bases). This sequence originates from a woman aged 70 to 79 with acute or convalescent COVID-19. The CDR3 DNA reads TGCGCCAGCAGCTTGCTTACAGGGTATAGGGGCTACACCTTC. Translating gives CASSLLTGYRGYTF.